These 8 T cell receptor beta chains were all obtained from the same sample, sequenced in a study of blood T cell repertoires in COVID-19. Assay used: immunoSEQ multiplex PCR; TCRdb lists only in-frame clones, some missing. The sample has some 340,000 clones, roughly 90% seen once; the top ten hold about 4%. Sequenced input: PBMCs or T cells enriched from blood (not recorded which). The receptors derive from a young woman who had been exposed to COVID-19.

The J gene is TRBJ2-2, the V gene TRBV7-9, with D tentatively TRBD1 (6 bases). This CDR3 contains 16 residues. Trimming pared 3 bases from V and 5 bases from J, leaving 16 bases between. From germline, CDR1 is SEHNR and CDR2 FQNEAQ (reference sequence). The CDR3 reads CASSLRRQALTGELFF. The DNA for the CDR3 is TGTGCCAGCAGCTTGCGGAGACAGGCGCTAACCGGGGAGCTGTTTTTT.

The chain links TRBV18 to TRBJ2-5; no definite D call. The CDR3 loop spans 14 amino acids. Trimming took off 1 base at V and 5 bases at J, with 11 bases between the two ends. CDR1 is KGHSH, CDR2 LQKENI, per germline. The CDR3 region has the DNA TGTGCCAGCTCACCACGCACTACAAAGGAGACCCAGTACTTC. Translation gives CASSPRTTKETQYF.

This clone was counted a few times. The chain has TRBV5-1 and TRBJ2-2, with a weak D call TRBD1 (6 bases). The CDR3 loop spans 15 amino acids. The V gene lost 2 bases and the J gene lost 0 bases, with 8 bases spanning the gap. CDR1 SGHRS and CDR2 YFSETQ come from the germline V gene. The CDR3 DNA follows: TGCGCCAGCAGCTTTGAGGGGGCGAACACCGGGGAGCTGTTTTTT. This gives the protein CASSFEGANTGELFF.

V gene TRBV2 combines with J gene TRBJ2-7, with 8 bases identical to TRBD1. Looked up from germline, CDR1 is SNHLY and CDR2 is FYNNEI. The CDR3 extends over 14 amino acids. J lost 2 bases, V lost 4 bases, and 4 bases had no gene match. DNA for the CDR3: TGTGCCAGCAGTGTGGGACAGGTAGCCTACGAGCAGTACTTC. Its protein product is CASSVGQVAYEQYF.

The V call is TRBV20-1, the J call TRBJ1-2; D possibly corresponds to TRBD1 (6 bases). The CDR3 loop spans 13 amino acids. From germline, CDR1 is DFQATT and CDR2 SNEGSKA (reference sequence). V was cut by 3 bases and J by 4 bases, with 12 bases left in between. As DNA, the CDR3 is TGCAGTGCTAGTGGGGGACAAGCCTATGGCTACACCTTC. Its translation: CSASGGQAYGYTF.

This chain uses TRBV15 with TRBJ2-6, with D possibly matching TRBD1 (5 bases). V lost 6 bases to trimming and J lost 4 bases, with 13 bases between them. CDR3 length: 15 amino acids. Per the germline V gene, CDR1 is LNHNV and CDR2 is YYDKDF (reference sequence). CDR3 loop: CATRTRVNGANVLTF. The CDR3 DNA is TGTGCCACCAGGACCAGGGTGAACGGGGCCAACGTCCTGACTTTC.

This clone has just one count. The chain uses TRBV27 and TRBJ2-3; 15 nucleotides line up with TRBD2. Per the germline V gene, CDR1 is MNHEY and CDR2 is SMNVEV (reference sequence). V trimming: 6 bases; J trimming: 5 bases; junction bases outside the gene matches: 9. This CDR3 region has 17 residues. CDR3 in DNA: TGTGCCAGCAGAGGACTAGCGGGGGGGCGTTGGATAGATACGCAGTATTTT. It specifies CASRGLAGGRWIDTQYF.

The genes are TRBV5-1 and TRBJ1-2; 7 bases align to TRBD1. This CDR3 region has 14 residues. Germline lookup yields CDR1 SGHRS and CDR2 YFSETQ. After removal of 3 bases from V and 1 base from J, the junction contained 3 bases not matched to a gene. For the CDR3, the DNA is TGCGCCAGCAGCTCAAGGGGGCATAACTATGGCTACACCTTC. This translates into CASSSRGHNYGYTF.